The 19 T cell receptor beta chains given below trace back to one sample, sequenced in a study of spatial heterogeneity in lung cancer. Time point reported: blood at routine non-recurrence follow-up after resection. Unsorted whole RNA from tumor, nontumor lung or frozen PBMC underwent sequencing. Each CDR3 protein gets one entry after TCRdb re-called the 5' RACE reads with MiXCR. This table holds more than 95,000 distinct CDR3 sequences, 12% found once. The material sequenced was PBMCs, taken at follow-up. The receptor source for this set is a male donor with early-stage non-small cell lung cancer.

V is TRBV5-6 and J is TRBJ2-1, with 8 bases aligning to TRBD2. V lost 6 bases and J lost 1; bases outside the gene matches: 6. The CDR3 sequence is 15 residues long. Germline values: CDR1 SGHDT, CDR2 YYEEEE. The CDR3 here is CASTGSGESYNEQFF. CDR3 bases: TGTGCCAGCACCGGTAGCGGGGAATCCTACAATGAGCAGTTCTTC. The variable domain in full, completed from reference TRBV5-6 and TRBJ2-1, reads DAGVTQSPTHLIKTRGQQVTLRCSPKSGHDTVSWYQQALGQGPQFIFQYYEEEERQRGNFPDRFSGHQFPNYSSELNVNALLLGDSALYLCASTGSGESYNEQFFGPGTRLTVL.

J is TRBJ2-5 and V is TRBV28; TRBD1 is a possible D gene (5 bases). Germline values: CDR1 MDHEN, CDR2 SYDVKM. This CDR3 is built from 12 residues. CDR3 nucleotides: TGTGCGACAGCAAGGGGTCGAGAGACCCAGTACTTC. This sequence encodes CATARGRETQYF.

This clonotype was recorded at least ten times. The V and J genes are TRBV5-5 and TRBJ1-2; 9 bases align to TRBD1. In germline, CDR1 is SGHKS, CDR2 YYEKEE (reference sequence). CDR3 length: 14 amino acids. With V trimmed by 2 bases and J by 2 bases, 1 base remained unmatched. CDR3: CASSFGQGNYGYTF. For the CDR3, the DNA is TGTGCCAGCAGCTTCGGACAGGGGAACTATGGCTACACCTTC.

There are many counts of this clonotype. The chain couples TRBV3-1 to TRBJ1-1; the D gene is possibly TRBD1 (5 bases). CDR3 size: 16 residues. Germline assignment: CDR1 LGHDT and CDR2 YNNKEL (reference sequence). V lost 3 bases, J lost 5 bases, and 19 bases lay in between. The CDR3 spells CASSQGSGGAKTEAFF. The CDR3 coding sequence is TGTGCCAGCAGCCAGGGGAGTGGAGGGGCCAAGACTGAAGCTTTCTTT.

This clonotype was recorded many times. The genes are TRBV6-5 and TRBJ2-3; weak D call: TRBD2 (5 bases). The CDR3 covers 15 residues. Per the germline V gene, CDR1 is MNHEY and CDR2 is SVGAGI. Deletions cut 0 bases from V and 4 bases from J, with 11 bases between. As DNA, the CDR3 is TGTGCCAGCAGTTACTCGAGGGAGAGGGCAGATACGCAGTATTTT. Translated, it gives CASSYSRERADTQYF.

This chain uses TRBV7-9 with TRBJ1-2; D is possibly TRBD1 (5 bases). This CDR3 spans 13 amino acids. Per germline, CDR1 SEHNR and CDR2 FQNEAQ (reference sequence). V was shortened by 5 bases and J by 8 bases, with 15 bases between the two germline ends. The CDR3 sequence is CASSPLGVSGYTF. The CDR3 bases are TGTGCCAGCAGCCCCCTGGGGGTGAGCGGCTACACCTTC.

This clonotype appeared a few times. The chain's CDR3 is CASSRTGANSPLHF. Here the CDR3 DNA reads TGTGCCAGCAGCAGAACAGGGGCTAATTCACCCCTCCACTTT. The genes are TRBV4-2 and TRBJ1-6; TRBD1 matches 7 bases. This CDR3 spans 14 amino acids. J lost 6 bases, V lost 5 bases, and 4 bases had no gene match. Germline-derived CDR1 and CDR2 are LGHNA and YNFKEQ.

This clonotype came up many times. V gene TRBV5-1 combines with J gene TRBJ1-1; 7 nucleotides match TRBD1. The CDR3 spans 13 residues. Germline CDR1 reads SGHRS; CDR2 reads YFSETQ. V was clipped by 4 bases and J by 5 bases; unmatched bases: 5. This CDR3 reads CASSLTGETEAFF. The DNA for the CDR3 is TGCGCCAGCAGCCTTACAGGGGAGACTGAAGCTTTCTTT.

This sequence joins TRBV4-2 and TRBJ1-5; D uncertain. CDR3 length: 15 amino acids. V dropped 0 bases and J dropped 3 bases, with 9 bases sitting between them. Germline V gene data show CDR1 as LGHNA and CDR2 as YNFKEQ. CDR3: CASSQDWQANQPQHF. The CDR3 DNA sequence: TGTGCCAGCAGCCAAGATTGGCAGGCCAATCAGCCCCAGCATTTT.

This clonotype was observed a few times. The J gene is TRBJ1-2, the V gene TRBV27, with a possible D match to TRBD1 (6 bases). Trimming pared 8 bases from V and 4 bases from J, leaving 17 bases between. The germline V gene encodes CDR1 MNHEY and CDR2 SMNVEV (reference sequence). This CDR3 is built from 14 residues. The CDR3 sequence: CASGSLGQSYGYTF. For the CDR3, the DNA is TGTGCCAGCGGAAGCTTGGGACAAAGCTATGGCTACACCTTC.

Written as DNA, the CDR3 is TGCGCCAGCAGCCAAGACCCAGGGGGCAATCAGCCCCAGCATTTT. Translating it yields CASSQDPGGNQPQHF. V gene TRBV4-3 combines with J gene TRBJ1-5; tentatively, D is TRBD1 (6 bases). This CDR3 is built from 15 residues. From germline, CDR1 is LGHNA and CDR2 YSLEER. With 0 bases removed from V and 2 bases from J, the gap between germline ends came to 8 bases.

This clonotype was seen a handful of times. J is TRBJ2-1 and V is TRBV10-1, with a tentative D call TRBD1 (6 bases). V was shortened by 2 bases and J by 8 bases, with 16 bases between the two germline ends. CDR3 length: 15 residues. Per the germline V gene, CDR1 is WNHNN and CDR2 is SYGVQD (reference sequence). The CDR3 loop is CASSETGKFGDEQFF. As DNA, the CDR3 is TGCGCCAGCAGTGAGACAGGGAAATTTGGGGATGAGCAGTTCTTC.

The genes are TRBV28 and TRBJ2-7; 7 bases agree with TRBD2. Germline-derived CDR1 and CDR2 are MDHEN and SYDVKM. The V and J ends lost 2 bases and 5 bases, in that order; junction bases with no gene match: 6. The CDR3 has 14 residues. CDR3: CASSLVPSGDEQYF. The CDR3 DNA reads as TGTGCCAGCAGTTTAGTCCCTAGCGGAGACGAGCAGTACTTC.

The rearrangement links TRBV6-5 to TRBJ2-5; D gene ambiguous. The CDR3 runs 13 residues. Germline V CDR1 and CDR2: MNHEY, SVGAGI. Between the trimmed V and J ends, which lost 7 bases and 5 bases, there was a span of 14 bases. The CDR3 is CASKPRGLETQYF. CDR3 DNA sequence: TGTGCCAGCAAGCCGAGAGGTTTGGAGACCCAGTACTTC.

This clonotype is medium-sized by share. The chain links TRBV7-2 to TRBJ2-1; D is unclear. Germline lookup yields CDR1 SGHTA and CDR2 FQGNSA. This CDR3 contains 12 residues. V dropped 8 bases and J dropped 0 bases, with 5 bases sitting between them. This CDR3 is CASGRSYNEQFF. CDR3 nucleotide sequence: TGTGCCAGCGGCCGCTCCTACAATGAGCAGTTCTTC.

This clonotype has a single count. The V and J genes are TRBV6-5 and TRBJ1-3; D gene unclear. This CDR3 has 13 residues. The V and J ends lost 5 bases and 2 bases respectively, with 7 bases between them. Germline assignment: CDR1 MNHEY and CDR2 SVGAGI. DNA for the CDR3: TGTGCCAGCAGTATGATCCCTGGAAACACCATATATTTT. Residues: CASSMIPGNTIYF.

Many counts were recorded for this clonotype. The J gene is TRBJ1-2, the V gene TRBV20-1, with 7 bases lining up with TRBD1. CDR1 DFQATT and CDR2 SNEGSKA come from the germline V gene (reference sequence). The CDR3 has 12 residues. The V gene end was trimmed by 6 bases and the J gene end by 3 bases; junction bases not matched to a gene: 4. CDR3 sequence reads: CSADREHYGYTF. The CDR3 nucleotides read TGCAGTGCAGACAGGGAACACTATGGCTACACCTTC.

The chain is built from TRBV5-1 and TRBJ2-7; TRBD2 matches 8 bases. V was clipped by 4 bases and J by 5 bases; unmatched bases: 14. The CDR3 runs to 16 residues. From germline, CDR1 is SGHRS and CDR2 YFSETQ. The CDR3 loop reads CASSPGGTGSAHEQYF. The CDR3 DNA reads as TGCGCCAGCAGCCCGGGAGGGACGGGGAGCGCCCACGAGCAGTACTTC. Full variable domain (outside the CDR3, taken from reference TRBV5-1 and TRBJ2-7): KAGVTQTPRYLIKTRGQQVTLSCSPISGHRSVSWYQQTPGQGLQFLFEYFSETQRNKGNFPGRFSGRQFSNSRSEMNVSTLELGDSALYLCASSPGGTGSAHEQYFGPGTRLTVT.

This clonotype was counted a few times. This chain connects TRBV2 to TRBJ1-5, with D unresolved. The germline gives CDR1 SNHLY, CDR2 FYNNEI. V shed 7 bases and J shed 4 bases, with 14 bases lying between them. The CDR3 spans 14 residues. The CDR3 loop is CASTPRGVNQPQHF. The CDR3 region has the DNA TGTGCCAGCACCCCCCGTGGAGTTAATCAGCCCCAGCATTTT.